Below are 4 T cell receptor beta chains sequenced from a single sample in a study of regulatory T cells in long-lasting Graves disease. As for time point: persistent/refractory GD, antithyroid drugs over 5 years with positive TRAb. Preparation of the TCR library used RNA extracted from PBMCs. According to the study, TCR beta libraries were built with iRepertoire HTBI primers and CDR3-region Arm-PCR. One entry per CDR3 protein results from TCRdb running MiXCR on the multiplex PCR reads. The repertoire holds about 340,000 distinct CDR3 sequences, with 15% to 20% as singletons. This specimen consisted of peripheral blood mononuclear cells (PBMCs), obtained when the disease was refractory, from a patient treated with antithyroid drugs. These receptors were obtained from a female donor with Graves disease.

This clonotype occurred a few times. The chain employs TRBV6-5 and TRBJ1-2, with 7 bases lining up with TRBD1. This CDR3 has 15 residues. Germline V lookup: CDR1 MNHEY, CDR2 SVGAGI. V shed 0 bases, J shed 6 bases, and the junction held 7 bases outside the gene matches. The CDR3 bases are TGTGCCAGCAGTTACTCACTCACAGGGGTGGATGGCTACACCTTC. Translated, it gives CASSYSLTGVDGYTF.

This clonotype occurred a few times. This chain connects TRBV7-9 to TRBJ1-1; D not resolved. V was cut by 4 bases and J by 8 bases, with 14 bases left in between. The CDR3 contains 13 residues. CDR1 is SEHNR, CDR2 FQNEAQ, per germline (reference sequence). The CDR3 nucleotides read TGTGCCAGCAGCTGGAGCTCGGAGTCCGAAGCTTTCTTT. It specifies CASSWSSESEAFF.

DNA of the CDR3: TGTGCCAGCAGCTTGGTACCCGGGACTAGCGGGGGGGTAGCCAAAAACATTCAGTACTTC. The encoded protein is CASSLVPGTSGGVAKNIQYF. The V gene is TRBV7-2, the J gene TRBJ2-4; 16 nucleotides match TRBD2. With 3 bases clipped from V and 0 bases from J, the junction kept 8 bases outside the gene matches. Per germline, CDR1 SGHTA and CDR2 FQGNSA. This CDR3 spans 20 amino acids.

This CDR3 reads CASSQDKGLGEQYF. CDR3 bases: TGCGCCAGCAGCCAAGATAAGGGGTTAGGCGAGCAGTACTTC. V is TRBV4-3 and J is TRBJ2-7; a possible D gene is TRBD1 (5 bases). Trimming pared 0 bases from V and 6 bases from J, leaving 12 bases between. The CDR3 length is 14 residues. Per germline, CDR1 LGHNA and CDR2 YSLEER.